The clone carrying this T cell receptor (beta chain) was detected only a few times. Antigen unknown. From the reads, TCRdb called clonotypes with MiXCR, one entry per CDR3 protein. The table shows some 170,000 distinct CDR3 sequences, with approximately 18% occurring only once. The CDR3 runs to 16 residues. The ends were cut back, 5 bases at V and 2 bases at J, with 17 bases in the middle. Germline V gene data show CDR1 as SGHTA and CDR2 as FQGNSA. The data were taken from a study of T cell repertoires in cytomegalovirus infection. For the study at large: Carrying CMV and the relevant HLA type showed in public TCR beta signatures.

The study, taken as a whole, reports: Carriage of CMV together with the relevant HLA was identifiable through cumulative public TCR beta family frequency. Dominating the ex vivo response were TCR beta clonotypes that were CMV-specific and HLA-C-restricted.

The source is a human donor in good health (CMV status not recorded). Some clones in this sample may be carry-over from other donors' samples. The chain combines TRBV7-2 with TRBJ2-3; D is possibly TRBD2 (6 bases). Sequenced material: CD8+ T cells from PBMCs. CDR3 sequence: CASSPLLAGYTDTQYF. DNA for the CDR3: TGTGCCAGCAGCCCCCTTCTGGCGGGATACACAGATACGCAGTATTTT. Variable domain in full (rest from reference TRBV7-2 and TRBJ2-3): GAGVSQSPSNKVTEKGKDVELRCDPISGHTALYWYRQSLGQGLEFLIYFQGNSAPDKSGLPSDRFSAERTGGSVSTLTIQRTQQEDSAVYLCASSPLLAGYTDTQYFGPGTRLTVL.